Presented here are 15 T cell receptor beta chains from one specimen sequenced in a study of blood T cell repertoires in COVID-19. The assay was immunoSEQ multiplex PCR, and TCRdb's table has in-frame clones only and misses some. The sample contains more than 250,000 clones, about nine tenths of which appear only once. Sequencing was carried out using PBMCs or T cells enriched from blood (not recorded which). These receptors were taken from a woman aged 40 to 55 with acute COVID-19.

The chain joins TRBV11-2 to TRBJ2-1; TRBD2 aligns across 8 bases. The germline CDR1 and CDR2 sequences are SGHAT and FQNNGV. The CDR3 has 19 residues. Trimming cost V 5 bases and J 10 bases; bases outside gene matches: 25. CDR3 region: CASSQGRIFSGTQNQEQFF. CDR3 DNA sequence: TGTGCCAGCAGCCAGGGACGAATTTTTAGCGGGACCCAAAACCAAGAGCAGTTCTTC.

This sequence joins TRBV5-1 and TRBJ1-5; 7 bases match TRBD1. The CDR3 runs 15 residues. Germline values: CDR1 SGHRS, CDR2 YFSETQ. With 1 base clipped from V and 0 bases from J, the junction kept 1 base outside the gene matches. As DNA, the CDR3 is TGCGCCAGCAGCTTGACAGGGGATAGCAATCAGCCCCAGCATTTT. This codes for CASSLTGDSNQPQHF.

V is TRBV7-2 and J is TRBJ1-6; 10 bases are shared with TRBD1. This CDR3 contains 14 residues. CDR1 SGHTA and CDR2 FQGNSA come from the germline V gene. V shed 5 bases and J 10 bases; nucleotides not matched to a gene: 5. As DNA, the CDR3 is TGTGCCAGCAGCCAGGACAGGGGGAACTCACCCCTCCACTTT. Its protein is CASSQDRGNSPLHF.

The chain's CDR3 is CASSQQGGTANYGYTF. In DNA form, the CDR3 reads TGTGCCAGCAGCCAACAGGGGGGGACAGCAAACTATGGCTACACCTTC. The chain recombines TRBV11-2 with TRBJ1-2; 8 bases are a match to TRBD1. Germline CDR1 and CDR2: SGHAT and FQNNGV. Trimming at V came to 5 bases and at J to 2 bases, leaving 10 bases not matched to a gene. There are 16 residues in the CDR3.

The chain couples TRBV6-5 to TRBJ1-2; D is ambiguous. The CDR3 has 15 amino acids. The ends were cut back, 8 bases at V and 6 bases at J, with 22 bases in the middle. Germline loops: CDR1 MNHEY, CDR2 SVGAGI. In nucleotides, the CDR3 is TGTGCCAGCGGAATTCGGGTGGCGGGGATGCATGGCTACACCTTC. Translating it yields CASGIRVAGMHGYTF.

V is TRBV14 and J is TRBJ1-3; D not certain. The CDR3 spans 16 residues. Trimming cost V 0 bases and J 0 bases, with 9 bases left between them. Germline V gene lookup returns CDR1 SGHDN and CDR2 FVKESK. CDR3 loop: CASSQDYSRSGNTIYF. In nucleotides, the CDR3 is TGTGCCAGCAGCCAAGATTACAGCCGCTCTGGAAACACCATATATTTT.

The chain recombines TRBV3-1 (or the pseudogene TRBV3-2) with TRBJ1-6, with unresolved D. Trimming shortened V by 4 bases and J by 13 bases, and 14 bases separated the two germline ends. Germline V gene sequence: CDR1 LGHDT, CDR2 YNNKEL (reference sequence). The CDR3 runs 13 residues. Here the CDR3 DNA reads TGTGCCAGCAGCCTAGAGGCGGTGCGGCCCCTCCACTTT. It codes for CASSLEAVRPLHF.

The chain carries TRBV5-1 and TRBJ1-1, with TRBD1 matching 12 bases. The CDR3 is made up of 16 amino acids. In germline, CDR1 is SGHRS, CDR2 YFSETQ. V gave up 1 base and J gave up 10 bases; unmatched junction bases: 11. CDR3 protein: CASSLKDLGQGAGAFF. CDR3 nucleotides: TGCGCCAGCAGCTTGAAAGATCTGGGACAGGGGGCTGGAGCTTTCTTT.

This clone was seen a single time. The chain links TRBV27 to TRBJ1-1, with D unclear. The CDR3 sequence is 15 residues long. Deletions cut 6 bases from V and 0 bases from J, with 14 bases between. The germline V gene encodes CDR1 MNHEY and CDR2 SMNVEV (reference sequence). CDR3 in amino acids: CASRKTTLLNTEAFF. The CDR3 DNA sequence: TGTGCCAGCAGGAAAACGACACTCTTGAACACTGAAGCTTTCTTT.

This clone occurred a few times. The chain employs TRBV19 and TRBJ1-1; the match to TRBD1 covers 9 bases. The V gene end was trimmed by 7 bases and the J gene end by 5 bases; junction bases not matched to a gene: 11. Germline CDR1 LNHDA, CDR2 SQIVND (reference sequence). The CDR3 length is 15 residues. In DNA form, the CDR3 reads TGTGCCAGTACGGCCAACAGGGGGCGTCGAACTGAAGCTTTCTTT. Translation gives CASTANRGRRTEAFF. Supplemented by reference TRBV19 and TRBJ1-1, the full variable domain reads DGGITQSPKYLFRKEGQNVTLSCEQNLNHDAMYWYRQDPGQGLRLIYYSQIVNDFQKGDIAEGYSVSREKKESFPLTVTSAQKNPTAFYLCASTANRGRRTEAFFGQGTRLTVV.

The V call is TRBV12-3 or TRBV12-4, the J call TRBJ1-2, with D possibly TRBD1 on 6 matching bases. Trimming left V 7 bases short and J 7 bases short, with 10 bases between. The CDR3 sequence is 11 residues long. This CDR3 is CASNSRGGYTF. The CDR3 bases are TGTGCCAGCAACTCCAGGGGTGGCTACACCTTC.

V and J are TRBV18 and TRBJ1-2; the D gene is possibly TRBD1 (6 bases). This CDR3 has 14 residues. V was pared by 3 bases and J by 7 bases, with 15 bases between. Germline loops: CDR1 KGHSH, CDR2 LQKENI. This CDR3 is CASSPRGGVTGYTF. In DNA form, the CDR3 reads TGTGCCAGCTCACCGAGAGGGGGAGTGACTGGCTACACCTTC.

The CDR3 bases are TGTGCTAGTGGTTTGGTAACGTCAACAGGGGATAGCAATCAGCCCCAGCATTTT. Translated, it gives CASGLVTSTGDSNQPQHF. This rearrangement joins TRBV12-5 to TRBJ1-5; 7 nucleotides match TRBD1. Germline V gives CDR1 LGHNT, CDR2 FRNRAP. The V segment lost 0 bases and the J segment 0 bases; nucleotides outside the gene matches: 8. There are 18 residues in the CDR3.

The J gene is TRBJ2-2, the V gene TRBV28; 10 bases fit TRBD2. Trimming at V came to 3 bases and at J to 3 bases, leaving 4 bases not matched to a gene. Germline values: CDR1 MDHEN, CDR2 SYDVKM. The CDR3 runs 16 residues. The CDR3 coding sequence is TGTGCCAGCAGTTTTAAAGCGGGAGGGGACACCGGGGAGCTGTTTTTT. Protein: CASSFKAGGDTGELFF.

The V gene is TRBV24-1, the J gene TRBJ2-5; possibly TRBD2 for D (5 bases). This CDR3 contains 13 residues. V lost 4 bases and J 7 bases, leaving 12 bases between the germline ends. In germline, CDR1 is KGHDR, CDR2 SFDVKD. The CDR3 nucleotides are TGTGCCACCAGTGACCGGGCGGGCGGGACCCAGTACTTC. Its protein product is CATSDRAGGTQYF.